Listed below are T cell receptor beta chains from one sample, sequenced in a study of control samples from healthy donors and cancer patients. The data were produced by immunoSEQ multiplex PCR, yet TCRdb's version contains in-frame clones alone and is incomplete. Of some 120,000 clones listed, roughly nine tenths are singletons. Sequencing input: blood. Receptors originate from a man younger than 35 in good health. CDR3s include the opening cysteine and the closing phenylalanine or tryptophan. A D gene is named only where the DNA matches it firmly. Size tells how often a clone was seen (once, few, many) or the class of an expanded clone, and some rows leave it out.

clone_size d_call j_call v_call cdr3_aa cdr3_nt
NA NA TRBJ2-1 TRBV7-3 CASSFGGLPPSSYNEQFF TGTGCCAGCAGCTTCGGCGGGTTACCCCCCAGCTCCTACAATGAGCAGTTCTTC
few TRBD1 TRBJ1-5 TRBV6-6 CASRTGQGGSQPQHF TGTGCCAGCAGAACCGGACAGGGAGGTAGTCAGCCCCAGCATTTT
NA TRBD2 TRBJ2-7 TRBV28 CASRLTSGTYEQYF TGTGCCAGCAGGCTGACTAGCGGGACCTACGAGCAGTACTTC
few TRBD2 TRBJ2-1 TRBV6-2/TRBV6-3 CASSRLASSYNEQFF TGTGCCAGCAGTCGACTAGCTTCCTCCTACAATGAGCAGTTCTTC
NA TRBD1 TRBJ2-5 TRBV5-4 CASSPKGQGESLETQYF TGTGCCAGCAGCCCGAAGGGACAGGGGGAATCTCTAGAGACCCAGTACTTC
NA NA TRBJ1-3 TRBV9 CASSPRRAAGNTIYF TGTGCCAGCAGCCCCCGCAGGGCGGCTGGAAACACCATATATTTT
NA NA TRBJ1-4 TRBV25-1 CASSPDRNEKLFF TGTGCCAGCAGTCCGGATAGGAATGAAAAACTGTTTTTT
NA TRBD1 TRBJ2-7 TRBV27 CASSFGDRGYEQYF TGTGCCAGCAGTTTTGGGGACAGGGGGTACGAGCAGTACTTC
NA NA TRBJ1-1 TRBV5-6 CASSLRGLVNTEAFF TGTGCCAGCAGCTTACGGGGGCTGGTGAACACTGAAGCTTTCTTT
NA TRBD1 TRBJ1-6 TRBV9 CASSGPQGRDSPLHF TGTGCCAGCAGCGGACCACAGGGGAGGGATTCACCCCTCCACTTT
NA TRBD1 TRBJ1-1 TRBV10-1 CASSFGQGRNEAFF TGCGCCAGCAGTTTCGGACAGGGACGGAATGAAGCTTTCTTT
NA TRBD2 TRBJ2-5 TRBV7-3 CASSPTGGSIGETQYF TGTGCCAGCAGCCCCACGGGGGGTTCTATCGGGGAGACCCAGTACTTC
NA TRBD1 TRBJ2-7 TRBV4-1 CASSPMRTGSYEQYF TGCGCCAGCAGCCCCATGAGGACAGGGTCTTACGAGCAGTACTTC
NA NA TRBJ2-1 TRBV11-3 CASSTRDRGKNEQFF TGTGCCAGCAGCACTAGGGACCGGGGCAAAAATGAGCAGTTCTTC
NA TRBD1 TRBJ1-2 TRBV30 CAWSARQGDGYTF TGTGCCTGGAGCGCTCGACAGGGGGATGGCTACACCTTC
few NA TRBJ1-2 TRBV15 CATSRNGDYTF TGTGCCACCAGCAGAAACGGGGACTACACCTTC
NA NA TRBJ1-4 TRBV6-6 CASSYSEDNNEKLFF TGTGCCAGCAGTTACTCGGAAGATAATAATGAAAAACTGTTTTTT
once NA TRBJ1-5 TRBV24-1 CATSDSKRVALGGQPQHF TGTGCCACCAGTGATTCCAAAAGGGTCGCTCTTGGGGGTCAGCCCCAGCATTTT
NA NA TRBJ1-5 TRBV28 CASHNKTTGTLPRSNQPQHF TGTGCCAGCCACAACAAAACCACCGGGACGCTACCTCGGAGCAATCAGCCCCAGCATTTT
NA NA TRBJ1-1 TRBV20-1 CSASRGEWRTEAFF TGCAGTGCTAGTCGTGGGGAGTGGAGGACTGAAGCTTTCTTT
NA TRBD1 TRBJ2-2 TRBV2 CASSIQGPELFF TGTGCCAGCAGTATACAGGGGCCGGAGCTGTTTTTT
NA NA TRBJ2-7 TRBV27 CASGGLGLPSYEQYF TGTGCCAGCGGCGGTTTAGGACTACCGTCATACGAGCAGTACTTC
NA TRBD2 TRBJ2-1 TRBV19 CASSSGTGSYNEQFF TGTGCCAGTAGCAGCGGGACGGGCTCCTACAATGAGCAGTTCTTC
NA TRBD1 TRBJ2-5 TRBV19 CASGRTGFQETQYF TGTGCCAGTGGGAGGACAGGGTTTCAAGAGACCCAGTACTTC
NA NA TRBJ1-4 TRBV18 CASSPLSVQINEKLFF TGTGCCAGCTCACCACTCAGCGTACAGATTAATGAAAAACTGTTTTTT
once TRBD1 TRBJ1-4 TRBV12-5 CASGLGLTQGEQLFF TGTGCTAGTGGTTTAGGACTTACCCAGGGGGAGCAACTGTTTTTT
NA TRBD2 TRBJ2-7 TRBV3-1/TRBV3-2 CASSHRGLAGSREQYF TGTGCCAGCAGCCACCGTGGCCTAGCGGGATCGCGGGAGCAGTACTTC
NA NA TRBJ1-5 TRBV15 CATSNGGGNQPQHF TGTGCCACCAGCAACGGGGGCGGCAATCAGCCCCAGCATTTT
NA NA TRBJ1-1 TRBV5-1 CASSYDRRMNTEAFF TGCGCCAGCAGCTACGACAGGAGGATGAACACTGAAGCTTTCTTT
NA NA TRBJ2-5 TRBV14 CASSQLGARETQYF TGTGCCAGCAGCCAGTTAGGGGCACGGGAGACCCAGTACTTC
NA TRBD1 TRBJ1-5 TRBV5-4 CASSLQGALNQPQHF TGTGCCAGCAGCTTGCAGGGGGCCCTCAATCAGCCCCAGCATTTT
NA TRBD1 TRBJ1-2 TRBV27 CASSYITGGGDGYTF TGTGCCAGCAGTTACATAACAGGGGGTGGTGATGGCTACACCTTC
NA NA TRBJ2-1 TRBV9 CASTPRDSLNNEQFF TGTGCCAGCACCCCCAGGGATAGTCTGAACAATGAGCAGTTCTTC
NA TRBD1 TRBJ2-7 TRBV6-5 CASTDRGYEQYF TGTGCCAGCACCGACAGGGGCTACGAGCAGTACTTC
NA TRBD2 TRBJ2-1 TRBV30 CAWSVGLAAKDEQFF TGTGCCTGGAGTGTCGGACTAGCTGCGAAGGATGAGCAGTTCTTC
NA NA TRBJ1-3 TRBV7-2 CASSLWAPSGNTIYF TGTGCCAGCAGCTTATGGGCCCCCTCTGGAAACACCATATATTTT
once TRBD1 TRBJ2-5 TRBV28 CASSLVRGRRLDQETQYF TGTGCCAGCAGTTTAGTCAGGGGGCGCCGGTTAGACCAAGAGACCCAGTACTTC
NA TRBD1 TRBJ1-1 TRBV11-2 CASSSDRGWDTEAFF TGTGCCAGCAGCTCCGACAGGGGTTGGGACACTGAAGCTTTCTTT
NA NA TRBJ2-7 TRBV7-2 CASSTPGRYEQYF TGTGCCAGCAGCACCCCGGGGAGGTACGAGCAGTACTTC
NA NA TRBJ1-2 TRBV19 CASSIAHQLRTNYGYTF TGTGCCAGTAGTATAGCCCACCAGTTGAGAACGAACTATGGCTACACCTTC
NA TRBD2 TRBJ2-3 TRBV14 CASSPLAGGLTDTQYF TGTGCCAGCAGCCCACTAGCGGGAGGACTAACAGATACGCAGTATTTT
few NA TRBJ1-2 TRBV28 CASSVTGFYGYTF TGTGCCAGCAGTGTTACAGGCTTCTATGGCTACACCTTC
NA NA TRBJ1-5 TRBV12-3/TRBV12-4 CASWAAGNQPQHF TGTGCCAGTTGGGCGGCAGGCAATCAGCCCCAGCATTTT
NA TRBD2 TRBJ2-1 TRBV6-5 CASSYARLAGHNEQFF TGTGCCAGCAGTTACGCCCGACTAGCGGGCCACAATGAGCAGTTCTTC
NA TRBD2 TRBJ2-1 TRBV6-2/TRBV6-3 CASSPPGAGVSNEQFF TGTGCCAGCAGTCCCCCAGGAGCGGGAGTCTCCAATGAGCAGTTCTTC
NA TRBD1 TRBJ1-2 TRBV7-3 CASSLTGQGGYTF TGTGCCAGCAGCTTAACAGGACAGGGCGGCTACACCTTC
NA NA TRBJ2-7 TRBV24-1 CATSEKMLWTILTYEQYF TGTGCCACCAGTGAGAAGATGTTATGGACCATACTAACCTACGAGCAGTACTTC
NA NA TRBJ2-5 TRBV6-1 CASSEHRVNSETQYF TGTGCCAGCAGTGAGCACAGGGTCAATTCGGAGACCCAGTACTTC
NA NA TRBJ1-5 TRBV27 CASSPREALRGQPQHF TGTGCCAGCAGCCCACGGGAGGCGCTAAGGGGTCAGCCCCAGCATTTT